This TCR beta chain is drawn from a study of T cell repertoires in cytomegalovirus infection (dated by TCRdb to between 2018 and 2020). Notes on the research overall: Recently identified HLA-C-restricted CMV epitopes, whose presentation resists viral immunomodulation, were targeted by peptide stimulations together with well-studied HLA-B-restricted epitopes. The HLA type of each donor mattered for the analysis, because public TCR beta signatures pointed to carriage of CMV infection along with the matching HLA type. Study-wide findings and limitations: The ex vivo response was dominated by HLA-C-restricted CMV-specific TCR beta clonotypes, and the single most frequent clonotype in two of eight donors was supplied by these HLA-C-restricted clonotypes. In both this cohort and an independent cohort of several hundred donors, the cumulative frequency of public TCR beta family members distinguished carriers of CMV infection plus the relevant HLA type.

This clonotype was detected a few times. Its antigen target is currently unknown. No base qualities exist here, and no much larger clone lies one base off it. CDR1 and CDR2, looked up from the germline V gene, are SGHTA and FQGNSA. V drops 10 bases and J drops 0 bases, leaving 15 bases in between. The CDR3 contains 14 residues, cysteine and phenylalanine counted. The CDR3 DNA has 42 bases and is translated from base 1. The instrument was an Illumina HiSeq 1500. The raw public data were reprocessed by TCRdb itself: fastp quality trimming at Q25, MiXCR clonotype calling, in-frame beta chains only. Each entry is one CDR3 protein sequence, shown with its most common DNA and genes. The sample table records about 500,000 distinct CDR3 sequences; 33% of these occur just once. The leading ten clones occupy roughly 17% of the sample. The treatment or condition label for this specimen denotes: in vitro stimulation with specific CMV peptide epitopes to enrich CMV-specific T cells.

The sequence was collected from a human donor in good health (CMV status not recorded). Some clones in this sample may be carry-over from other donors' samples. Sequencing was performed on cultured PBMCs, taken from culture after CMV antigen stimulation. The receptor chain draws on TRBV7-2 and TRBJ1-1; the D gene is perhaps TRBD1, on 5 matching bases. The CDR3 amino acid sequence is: CAIKRGVLNTEAFF. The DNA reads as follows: TGTGCCATCAAACGAGGGGTTCTGAACACTGAAGCTTTCTTT.